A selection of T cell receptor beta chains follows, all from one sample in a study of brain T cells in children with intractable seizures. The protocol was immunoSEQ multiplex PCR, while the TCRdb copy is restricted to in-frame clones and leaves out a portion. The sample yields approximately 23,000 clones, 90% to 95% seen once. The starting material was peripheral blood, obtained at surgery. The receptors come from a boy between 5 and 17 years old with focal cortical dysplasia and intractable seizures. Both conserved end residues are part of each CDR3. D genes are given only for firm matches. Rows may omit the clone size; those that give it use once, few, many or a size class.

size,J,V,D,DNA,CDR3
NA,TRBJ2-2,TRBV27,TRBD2,TGTGCCAGCAGTTTCACAGCGGGGGGGACGGGGGAGCTGTTTTTT,CASSFTAGGTGELFF
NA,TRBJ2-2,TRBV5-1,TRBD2,TGCGCCAGCAGAAGACTAGCGGCGAACACCGGGGAGCTGTTTTTT,CASRRLAANTGELFF
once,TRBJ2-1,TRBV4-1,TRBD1,TGCGCCAGCAGCCAAGCGGACAGGGGCAATGAGCAGTTCTTC,CASSQADRGNEQFF
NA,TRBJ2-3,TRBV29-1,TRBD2,TGCAGCGTTGAGCATACCTCGGGACTAGCGGGGCTAGATACGCAGTATTTT,CSVEHTSGLAGLDTQYF
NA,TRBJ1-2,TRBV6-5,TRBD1,TGTGCCAGCAGTTACGGGACAGGTGGCTACACCTTC,CASSYGTGGYTF
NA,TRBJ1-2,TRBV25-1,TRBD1,TGTGCCAGCAGTGGACAGGGGGCGCCGGACTATGGCTACACCTTC,CASSGQGAPDYGYTF
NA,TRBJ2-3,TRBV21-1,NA,TGTGCCAGCAGCTTAAGCCGCTATCAACTTAACACAGATACGCAGTATTTT,CASSLSRYQLNTDTQYF
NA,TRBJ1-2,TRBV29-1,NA,TGCAGCGTTGAAACAGGGCTAAGAGGCTACACCTTC,CSVETGLRGYTF
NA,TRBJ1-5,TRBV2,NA,TGTGCCAGCAGTGGGACAGTCAATCAGCCCCAGCATTTT,CASSGTVNQPQHF
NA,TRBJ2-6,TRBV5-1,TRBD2,TGCGCCAGCAGCCCGAGACTAGCGGGGGTCGCTGGGGCCAACGTCCTGACTTTC,CASSPRLAGVAGANVLTF
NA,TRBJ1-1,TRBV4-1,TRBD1,TGCGCCAGCAGCCACCTAATTGGACAGGGACACACTGAAGCTTTCTTT,CASSHLIGQGHTEAFF
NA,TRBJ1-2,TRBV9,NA,TGTGCCAGCAGCGCCGAGGCGCTGGACCTTTTCGGCTACACCTTC,CASSAEALDLFGYTF
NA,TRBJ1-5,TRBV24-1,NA,TGTGCCACCAGTGATTATAATCAGCCCCAGCATTTT,CATSDYNQPQHF
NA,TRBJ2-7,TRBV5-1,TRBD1,TGCGCCAGCAGCCCGCCAACCCGGGACAGTACCTACGAGCAGTACTTC,CASSPPTRDSTYEQYF
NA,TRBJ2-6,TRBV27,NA,TGTGCCAGCAGTTTGAGTGGGACACCCGGGGCCAACGTCCTGACTTTC,CASSLSGTPGANVLTF
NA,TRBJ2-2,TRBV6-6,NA,TGTGCCAGCTGTAATTCCGGCCGAAACACCGGGGAGCTGTTTTTT,CASCNSGRNTGELFF
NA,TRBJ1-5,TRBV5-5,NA,TGTGCCAGCAGCCCCGACAGCTATCAGCCCCAGCATTTT,CASSPDSYQPQHF
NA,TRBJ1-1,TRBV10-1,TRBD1,TGCGCCAGCAGCCCAGGGACAGGTGAAGCTTTCTTT,CASSPGTGEAFF
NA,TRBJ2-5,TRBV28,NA,TGTGCCAGCAGTCCTTGGGGGGAGCAGGGAAGGGTCCAGTACTTC,CASSPWGEQGRVQYF
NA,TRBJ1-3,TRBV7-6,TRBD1,TGTGCCAGCAGCTTGACAGGGGGCACCTCTGGAAACACCATATATTTT,CASSLTGGTSGNTIYF
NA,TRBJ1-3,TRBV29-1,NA,TGCAGCGTTGAAGACGGAGCCTCTGGAAACACCATATATTTT,CSVEDGASGNTIYF
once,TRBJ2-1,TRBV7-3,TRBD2,TGTGCCAGCAGCTTATATAGCGGGGGGAGCAATGAGCAGTTCTTC,CASSLYSGGSNEQFF
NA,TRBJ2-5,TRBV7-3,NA,TGTGCCAGCAGCTTAGGGGTGGTAAGAAACGGACCGATCCAAGAGACCCAGTACTTC,CASSLGVVRNGPIQETQYF
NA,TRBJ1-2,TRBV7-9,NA,TGTGCCAGCAGCTTAGGGGACGCGATGGGCTATGGCTACACCTTC,CASSLGDAMGYGYTF
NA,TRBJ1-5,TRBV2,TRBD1,TGTGCCAGCAGGCAGGGACAGGGCAATCAGCCCCAGCATTTT,CASRQGQGNQPQHF
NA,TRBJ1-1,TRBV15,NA,TGTGCCACCAGCATCGAAGACAGGAACACTGAAGCTTTCTTT,CATSIEDRNTEAFF
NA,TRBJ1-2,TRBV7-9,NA,TGTGCCAGCAGCCTTGCCGCGGGATATGGCTACACCTTC,CASSLAAGYGYTF
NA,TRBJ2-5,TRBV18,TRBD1,TGTGCCAGCTCACCGAGGGACAGGAGAACCCAAGAGACCCAGTACTTC,CASSPRDRRTQETQYF
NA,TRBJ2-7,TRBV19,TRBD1,TGTGCCAGTAGAATCGGGACAGGGTCCGGCTACGAGCAGTACTTC,CASRIGTGSGYEQYF
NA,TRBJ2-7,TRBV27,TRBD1,TGTGCCAGCAGTTTATCGACCCCCAGGGGGCTATACGAGCAGTACTTC,CASSLSTPRGLYEQYF
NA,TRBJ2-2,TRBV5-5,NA,TGTGCCAGCAGCTTGTCCGGGGAGCTGTTTTTT,CASSLSGELFF
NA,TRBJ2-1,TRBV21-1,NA,TGTGCCAGCAGCCCTCGGACTAGCGGGAGGAAGTACAATGAGCAGTTCTTC,CASSPRTSGRKYNEQFF
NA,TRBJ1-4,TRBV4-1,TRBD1,TGCGCCAGCAGCCCACAGGGGGTAACTAATGAAAAACTGTTTTTT,CASSPQGVTNEKLFF
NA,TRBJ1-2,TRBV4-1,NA,TGCGCCAGCAGCCAAACACAGGGCGATGGCTACACCTTC,CASSQTQGDGYTF
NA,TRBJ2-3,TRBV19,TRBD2,TGTGCCAGTAGTATAGGCGGGAGAGCCGGCGATACGCAGTATTTT,CASSIGGRAGDTQYF
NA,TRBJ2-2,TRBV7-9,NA,TGTGCCAGCAGCCCCCCGGACAGGAACACCGGGGAGCTGTTTTTT,CASSPPDRNTGELFF
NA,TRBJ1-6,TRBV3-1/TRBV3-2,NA,TGTGCCAGCAGATCAGGGCAGGGAGGTTCACCCCTCCACTTT,CASRSGQGGSPLHF
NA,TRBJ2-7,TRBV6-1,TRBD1,TGTGCCAGCAGTGAAGTGGGACAGTCCTACGAGCAGTACTTC,CASSEVGQSYEQYF
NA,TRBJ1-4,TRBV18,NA,TGTGCCAGCTCACTCTCCCAGGCCGCAGCAACTAATGAAAAACTGTTTTTT,CASSLSQAAATNEKLFF
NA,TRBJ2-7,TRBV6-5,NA,TGTGCCAGCAGTTACGCACAGGGCTCCTACGAGCAGTACTTC,CASSYAQGSYEQYF
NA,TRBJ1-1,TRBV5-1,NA,TGCGCCAGCAGCTTGGGTTCTCAGAGCCTGGGCACTGAAGCTTTCTTT,CASSLGSQSLGTEAFF
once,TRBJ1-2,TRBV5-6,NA,TGTGCCAGCAGCTTGGGCCAGGACTATGGCTACACCTTC,CASSLGQDYGYTF
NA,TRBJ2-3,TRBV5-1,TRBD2,TGCGCCAGCAGCTTCTATGCGGGAGGAACAGATACGCAGTATTTT,CASSFYAGGTDTQYF
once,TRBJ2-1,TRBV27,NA,TGTGCCAGCAAGGGGTTGCGGGAATACAATGAGCAGTTCTTC,CASKGLREYNEQFF
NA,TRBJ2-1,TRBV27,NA,TGTGCCAGCAGTTTACCAGGGAGTGAGCAGTTCTTC,CASSLPGSEQFF
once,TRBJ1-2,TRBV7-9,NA,TGTGCCAGCAGCCCTGGGGCTCTTCGCTATGGCTACACCTTC,CASSPGALRYGYTF
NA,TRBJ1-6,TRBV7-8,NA,TGTGCCAGCAGCTTCCGAGAGGGAGGAGGATCACCCCTCCACTTT,CASSFREGGGSPLHF